These T cell receptor beta chains were read from a single sample in a study of cytomegalovirus exposure and HLA in healthy donors. Profiled with immunoSEQ multiplex PCR; TCRdb holds only in-frame clones, not every one. The sample has about 120,000 clones, about 80% seen once; the top ten hold about 1.5%. The sample taken for sequencing was PBMCs. The receptors originated from a young woman in good health and CMV-seronegative. Each CDR3 is given with its conserved first and last residue. Fields, in order: clone size, J gene, D gene, V gene, CDR3 DNA, CDR3 protein. D genes are given only for firm matches. Clone size is shown for a subset of rows, as once, few, many or a class of expanded clone.

NA TRBJ2-7 TRBD1 TRBV30 TGTGCCTGGAGGGGACAGGGGTTCTACGAGCAGTACTTC CAWRGQGFYEQYF
NA TRBJ2-5 NA TRBV5-4 TGTGCCAGCAGCTTGGGTGGCACCCAAGAGACCCAGTACTTC CASSLGGTQETQYF
NA TRBJ2-7 NA TRBV19 TGTGCCAGTAGTATTGAACTAGGGGGCGAGCAGTACTTC CASSIELGGEQYF
few TRBJ1-1 TRBD1 TRBV2 TGTGCCAGCAGTGAAGACAGGGGGGTGAACACTGAAGCTTTCTTT CASSEDRGVNTEAFF
NA TRBJ2-7 TRBD1 TRBV6-5 TGTGCCAGCAGTTTTTCCGACAGGGGGCTCTACGAGCAGTACTTC CASSFSDRGLYEQYF
NA TRBJ2-7 TRBD1 TRBV2 TGTGCCAGCAGCGCCCGAGGGACAGGGGCCTACGAGCAGTACTTC CASSARGTGAYEQYF
NA TRBJ2-7 NA TRBV6-5 TGTGCCAGCAGTTACCACAGGGGTGGGGGGTACGAGCAGTACTTC CASSYHRGGGYEQYF
NA TRBJ2-1 NA TRBV6-6 TGTGCCAGCAGAGGCGGTGCCTACAATGAGCAGTTCTTC CASRGGAYNEQFF
NA TRBJ1-1 TRBD1 TRBV5-1 TGCGCCAGCTCCCGACAGGGGGTCCAGGACACTGAAGCTTTCTTT CASSRQGVQDTEAFF
NA TRBJ2-4 NA TRBV27 TGTGCCAGCAGTACCCTTACGGCCAAAAACAGTCAGTACTTC CASSTLTAKNSQYF
NA TRBJ2-7 TRBD2 TRBV4-1 TGCGCCAGCAGCCAATTCGGACTAGCGGGGGGCCATGGAGAGCAGTACTTC CASSQFGLAGGHGEQYF
few TRBJ1-4 NA TRBV29-1 TGCAGCGTTGGACGACAGATAAATGAAAAACTGTTTTTT CSVGRQINEKLFF
NA TRBJ1-1 NA TRBV9 TGTGCCAGCAGCGCCAGGGTTGTGAACACTGAAGCTTTCTTT CASSARVVNTEAFF
NA TRBJ2-3 TRBD2 TRBV2 TGTGCCAACCGGGTAGCGGGAGAGAGGGACACGCAGTATTTT CANRVAGERDTQYF
NA TRBJ1-5 NA TRBV2 TGTGCCAGCAGCCTCAGGGAGGGCAATCAGCCCCAGCATTTT CASSLREGNQPQHF
NA TRBJ1-1 NA TRBV9 TGTGCCAGCAGCGTACGGGTAGGGGGGGACACTGAAGCTTTCTTT CASSVRVGGDTEAFF
NA TRBJ2-3 TRBD2 TRBV5-1 TGCGCCAGCAGCTTGGGGCTAGCGGCTGGCCCAGATACGCAGTATTTT CASSLGLAAGPDTQYF
NA TRBJ2-3 TRBD2 TRBV7-9 TGTGCCAGCAGCTTGCCAGCGGGAGCGACAGATACGCAGTATTTT CASSLPAGATDTQYF
NA TRBJ2-5 TRBD2 TRBV5-1 TGCGCCAGCAGCGCCGGACTAGTGGAAGAGACCCAGTACTTC CASSAGLVEETQYF
NA TRBJ1-1 NA TRBV9 TGTGCCAGCCCCCGGGGTGAAGCTTTCTTT CASPRGEAFF
NA TRBJ2-2 TRBD2 TRBV27 TGTGCCAGCAGTTCGGGGACTAGCGGGGCAATGAACACCGGGGAGCTGTTTTTT CASSSGTSGAMNTGELFF
few TRBJ1-2 NA TRBV4-3 TGCGCCAGCAGCCAAGAAGAATCCAGTGACTATGGCTACACCTTC CASSQEESSDYGYTF
NA TRBJ2-1 TRBD2 TRBV5-1 TGCGCCAGCAGCCCTACTAGCGGGGGGAGCTCCTACAATGAGCAGTTCTTC CASSPTSGGSSYNEQFF
NA TRBJ2-3 NA TRBV27 TGTGCCAGCAGCTACCCGGGGAGCACAGATACGCAGTATTTT CASSYPGSTDTQYF
NA TRBJ2-5 TRBD1 TRBV2 TGTGCCAGCAGCATCGGGACAGGGGAAAAGACCCAGTACTTC CASSIGTGEKTQYF
few TRBJ2-1 TRBD2 TRBV4-3 TGCGCCAGCAGCTCGGTACTAGCGGGGGGGCGGTTAAATGAGCAGTTCTTC CASSSVLAGGRLNEQFF
NA TRBJ1-1 NA TRBV4-3 TGCGCCAGCAGCCAAGATGCAGTCGGGGACACTGAAGCTTTCTTT CASSQDAVGDTEAFF
NA TRBJ2-7 TRBD1 TRBV6-1 TGTGCCAGCAGTGGTACCGGGACAGGGCGGTACGAGCAGTACTTC CASSGTGTGRYEQYF
NA TRBJ2-5 TRBD2 TRBV5-1 TGCGCCAGCAGCCGGGGGGGGCCTAGCGGGAGAGAGACCCAGTACTTC CASSRGGPSGRETQYF
NA TRBJ2-6 NA TRBV5-1 TGCGCCAGCAGCTTCGGGAGCTCTGGGGCCAACGGCCTGACTTTC CASSFGSSGANGLTF
NA TRBJ2-1 NA TRBV7-6 TGTGCCAGCAGCTTAGTGGGGGCTGAGCAGTTCTTC CASSLVGAEQFF